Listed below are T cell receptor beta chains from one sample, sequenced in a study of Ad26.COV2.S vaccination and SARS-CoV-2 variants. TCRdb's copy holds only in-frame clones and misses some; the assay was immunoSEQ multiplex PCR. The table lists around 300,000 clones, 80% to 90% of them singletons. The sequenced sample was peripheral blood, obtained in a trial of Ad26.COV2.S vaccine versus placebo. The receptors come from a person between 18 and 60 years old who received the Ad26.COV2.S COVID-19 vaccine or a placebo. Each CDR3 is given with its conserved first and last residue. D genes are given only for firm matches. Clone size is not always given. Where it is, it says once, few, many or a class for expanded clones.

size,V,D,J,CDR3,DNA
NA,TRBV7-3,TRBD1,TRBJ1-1,CASSLGAGGFTEAFF,TGTGCCAGCAGCTTAGGGGCAGGGGGCTTCACTGAAGCTTTCTTT
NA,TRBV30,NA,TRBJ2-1,CAWSPSGPQQFF,TGTGCCTGGAGTCCCTCAGGGCCGCAGCAGTTCTTC
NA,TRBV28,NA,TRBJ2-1,CASRLDYNEQFF,TGTGCCAGCAGGTTGGACTACAATGAGCAGTTCTTC
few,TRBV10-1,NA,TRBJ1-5,CASSAWGHGNQPQHF,TGCGCCAGCAGTGCCTGGGGGCACGGCAATCAGCCCCAGCATTTT
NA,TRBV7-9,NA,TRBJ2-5,CASSKFLQETQYF,TGTGCCAGCAGTAAATTTCTTCAAGAGACCCAGTACTTC
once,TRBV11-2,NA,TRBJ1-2,CASSPDRNSNYGYTF,TGTGCCAGCAGCCCTGACAGAAACTCTAACTATGGCTACACCTTC
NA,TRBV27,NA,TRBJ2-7,CASSWGGNSYEQYF,TGTGCCAGCAGTTGGGGAGGAAATTCCTACGAGCAGTACTTC
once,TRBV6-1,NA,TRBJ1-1,CASSEIPSGGEAFF,TGTGCCAGCAGTGAAATCCCTTCGGGGGGGGAAGCTTTCTTT
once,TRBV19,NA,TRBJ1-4,CASSIRGGLGEKLFF,TGTGCCAGTAGTATTCGGGGGGGGCTTGGTGAAAAACTGTTTTTT
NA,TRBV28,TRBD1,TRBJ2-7,CASRGDRSRRGSSYEQYF,TGTGCCAGCAGAGGGGACAGGTCTCGGAGGGGTTCCTCCTACGAGCAGTACTTC
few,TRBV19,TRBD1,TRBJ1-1,CASKDRAATEAFF,TGTGCCAGTAAGGACAGGGCGGCCACTGAAGCTTTCTTT
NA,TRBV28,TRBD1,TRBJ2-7,CASSRPRTGSYEQYF,TGTGCCAGCAGTCGTCCCCGGACAGGGTCTTACGAGCAGTACTTC
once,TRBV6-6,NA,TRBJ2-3,CASNPDLFSTDTQYF,TGTGCCAGCAATCCCGACTTGTTTAGCACAGATACGCAGTATTTT
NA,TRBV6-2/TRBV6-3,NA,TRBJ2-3,CASSRIRGTDTQYF,TGTGCCAGCAGTCGTATCAGGGGCACAGATACGCAGTATTTT
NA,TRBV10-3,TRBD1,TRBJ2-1,CAISWTGPYNEQFF,TGTGCCATCAGTTGGACAGGCCCATACAATGAGCAGTTCTTC
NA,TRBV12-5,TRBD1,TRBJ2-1,CASGTGQGTYNEQFF,TGTGCTAGTGGTACCGGACAGGGCACCTACAATGAGCAGTTCTTC
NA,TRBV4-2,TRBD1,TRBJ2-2,CASSPGQGSTGELFF,TGTGCCAGCAGCCCGGGACAGGGATCAACCGGGGAGCTGTTTTTT
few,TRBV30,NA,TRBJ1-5,CAWSGGMGNQPQHF,TGTGCCTGGAGCGGCGGGATGGGAAATCAGCCCCAGCATTTT
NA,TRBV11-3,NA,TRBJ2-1,CASSLGADNEQFF,TGTGCCAGCAGCTTGGGGGCCGACAATGAGCAGTTCTTC